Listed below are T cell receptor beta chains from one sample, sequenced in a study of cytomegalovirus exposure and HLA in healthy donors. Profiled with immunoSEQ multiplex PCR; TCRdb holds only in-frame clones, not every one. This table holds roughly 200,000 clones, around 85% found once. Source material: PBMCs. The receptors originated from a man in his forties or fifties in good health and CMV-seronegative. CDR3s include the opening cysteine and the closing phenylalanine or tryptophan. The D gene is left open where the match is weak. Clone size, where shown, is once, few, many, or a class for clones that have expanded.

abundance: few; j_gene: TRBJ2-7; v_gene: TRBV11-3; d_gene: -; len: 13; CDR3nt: TGTGCCAGCAGCTTAGATTCGACAGACGAGCAGTACTTC; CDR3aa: CASSLDSTDEQYF
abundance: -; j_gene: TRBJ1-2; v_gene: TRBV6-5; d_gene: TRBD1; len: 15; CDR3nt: TGTGCCAGCAGTTACTCCGGAGGGGGCGGCTATGGCTACACCTTC; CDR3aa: CASSYSGGGGYGYTF
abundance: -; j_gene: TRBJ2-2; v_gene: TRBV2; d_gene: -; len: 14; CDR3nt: TGTGCCAGCAGTGAGGCGGGATCCACCGGGGAGCTGTTTTTT; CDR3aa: CASSEAGSTGELFF
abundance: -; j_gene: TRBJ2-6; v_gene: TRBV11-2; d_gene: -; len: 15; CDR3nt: TGTGCCAGCAGCTTCTCGGGTACTGGGGCCAACGTCCTGACTTTC; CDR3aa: CASSFSGTGANVLTF
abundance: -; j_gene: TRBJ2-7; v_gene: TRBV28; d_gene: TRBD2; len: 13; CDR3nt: TGTGCCAGCAGGCCCGGACTAGCGGGCCGGAAGTACTTC; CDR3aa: CASRPGLAGRKYF
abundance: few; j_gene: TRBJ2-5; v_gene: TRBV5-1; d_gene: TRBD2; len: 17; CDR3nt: TGCGCCAGCAGCGGACTAGCGGGAGGCCCGCTCCAAGAGACCCAGTACTTC; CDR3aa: CASSGLAGGPLQETQYF
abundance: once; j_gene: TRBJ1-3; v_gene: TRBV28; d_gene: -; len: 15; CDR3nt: TGTGCCAGCTGGGGGGGAGGGGGGGCTGGAAACACCATATATTTT; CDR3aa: CASWGGGGAGNTIYF
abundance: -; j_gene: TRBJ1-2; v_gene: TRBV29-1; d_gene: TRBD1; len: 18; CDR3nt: TGCAGCTCGAGAACGGGGGCGGGACAGGGGCCTTCTAACTATGGCTACACCTTC; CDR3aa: CSSRTGAGQGPSNYGYTF
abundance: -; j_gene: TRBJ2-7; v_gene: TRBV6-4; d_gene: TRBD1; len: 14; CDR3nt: TGTGCCAGCAGTGAAAGCTCGGCAGGGGGCAAGCAGTACTTC; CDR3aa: CASSESSAGGKQYF
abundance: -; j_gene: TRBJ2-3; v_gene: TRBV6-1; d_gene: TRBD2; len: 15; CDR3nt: TGTGCCAGCAGTCCCCAACTAGCGGCTACAGATACGCAGTATTTT; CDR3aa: CASSPQLAATDTQYF
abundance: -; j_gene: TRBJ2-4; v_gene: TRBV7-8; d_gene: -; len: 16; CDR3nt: TGTGCCAGCAGCTTAGGGGGCAGGCCCGGAGGGAACATTCAGTACTTC; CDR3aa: CASSLGGRPGGNIQYF
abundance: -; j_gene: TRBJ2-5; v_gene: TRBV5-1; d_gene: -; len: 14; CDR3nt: TGCGCCAGCAGCTTGTTAACGGGAGTTGAGACCCAGTACTTC; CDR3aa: CASSLLTGVETQYF
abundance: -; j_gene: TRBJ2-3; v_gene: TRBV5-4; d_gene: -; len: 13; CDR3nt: TGTGCCAGCAGGTTACAGGGATCAGATACGCAGTATTTT; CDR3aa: CASRLQGSDTQYF
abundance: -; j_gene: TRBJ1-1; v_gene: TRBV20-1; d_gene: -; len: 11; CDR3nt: TGCAGTGCTAGAGATGCGGCTGAAGCTTTCTTT; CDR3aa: CSARDAAEAFF
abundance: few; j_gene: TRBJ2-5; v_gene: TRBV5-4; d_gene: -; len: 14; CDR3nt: TGTGCCAGCAGCTTCAGGGGATTCGGGGAGACCCAGTACTTC; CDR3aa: CASSFRGFGETQYF
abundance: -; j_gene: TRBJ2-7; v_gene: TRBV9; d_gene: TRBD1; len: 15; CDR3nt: TGTGCCAGCAGCGTAGGGGGACAGGGGACCTACGAGCAGTACTTC; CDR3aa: CASSVGGQGTYEQYF
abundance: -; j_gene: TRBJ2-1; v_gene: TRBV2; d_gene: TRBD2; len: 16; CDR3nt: TGTGCCAGCTCCGAAGTCATGGCGGGAGGGGGGCATGAGCAGTTCTTC; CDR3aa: CASSEVMAGGGHEQFF
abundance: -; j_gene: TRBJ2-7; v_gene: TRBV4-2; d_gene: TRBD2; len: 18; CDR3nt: TGTGCCAGCAGCCAAGACCCGGGACTAGCGGGACCAACCTACGAGCAGTACTTC; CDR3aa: CASSQDPGLAGPTYEQYF
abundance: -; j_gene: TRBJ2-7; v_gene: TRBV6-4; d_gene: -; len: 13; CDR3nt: TGTGCCAGCAGGACAGTCGTAGGGTACGAGCAGTACTTC; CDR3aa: CASRTVVGYEQYF
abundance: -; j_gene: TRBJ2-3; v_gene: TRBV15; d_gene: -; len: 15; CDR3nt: TGTGCCACCAGCAGAGTTAAGGCGGGTCCAGATACGCAGTATTTT; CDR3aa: CATSRVKAGPDTQYF
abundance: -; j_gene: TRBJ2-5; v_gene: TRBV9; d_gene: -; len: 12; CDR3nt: TGTGCCAGCTCCGTTAGGGGGGAGACCCAGTACTTC; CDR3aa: CASSVRGETQYF
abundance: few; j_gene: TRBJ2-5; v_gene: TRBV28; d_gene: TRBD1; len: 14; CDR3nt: TGTGCCAGCAGTACCAGACAGGGTCAAGAGACCCAGTACTTC; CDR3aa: CASSTRQGQETQYF
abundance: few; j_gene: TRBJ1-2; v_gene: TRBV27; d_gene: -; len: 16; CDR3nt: TGTGCCAGCAGTTTGACGAGTCTCCAGGTGGTTCATGGCTACACCTTC; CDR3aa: CASSLTSLQVVHGYTF
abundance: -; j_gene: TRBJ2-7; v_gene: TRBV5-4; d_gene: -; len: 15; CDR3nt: TGTGCCAGCAGCTCAGGGACAAACTCCTTCTACGAGCAGTACTTC; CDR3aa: CASSSGTNSFYEQYF
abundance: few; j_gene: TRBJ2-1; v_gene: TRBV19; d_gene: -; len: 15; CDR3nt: TGTGCCAGTACCAGGGGACTAAACGGATACAATGAGCAGTTCTTC; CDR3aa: CASTRGLNGYNEQFF
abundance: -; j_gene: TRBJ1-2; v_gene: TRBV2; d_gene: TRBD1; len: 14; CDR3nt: TGTGCCAGCGGGACAGAGGGATCACTACGTGGCTACACCTTC; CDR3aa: CASGTEGSLRGYTF
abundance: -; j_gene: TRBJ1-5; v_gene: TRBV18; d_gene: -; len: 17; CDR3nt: TGTGCCAGCTCACAAACGTTCGGGGGGCTTATCCATCAGCCCCAGCATTTT; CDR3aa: CASSQTFGGLIHQPQHF
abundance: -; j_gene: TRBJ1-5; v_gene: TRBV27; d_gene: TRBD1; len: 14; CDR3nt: TGTGCCAGCAGTTTGGAGGGGGCAGCTACCCCCCAGCATTTT; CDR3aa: CASSLEGAATPQHF